This entry lists 28 T cell receptor beta chains sequenced from one sample in a study of T cell responses to AZD1222 COVID-19 vaccine listed by TCRdb under 2021. Library preparation employed the immunoSEQ multiplex PCR assay. TCRdb carries this immuneACCESS record with in-frame sequences only. Its versions omit some clonotypes, under half of them owing to an unresolved V gene in the studies checked, with the rest unexplained. The sample table lists some 190,000 clones, 94% of them with a count of one. Approximately 1.5% of the sample rests with the top ten. Taken with the paper, the label for time point translates to: about 28 days (+/-7) after the second vaccine dose. The sample's treatment or condition label, in plain terms: meningococcal conjugate vaccine given as trial control. Sequenced here: peripheral blood, sampled 28 days after the second dose of the MenACWY control vaccine. All receptors derive from an adult who received the MenACWY meningococcal vaccine as a control.

V and J are TRBV10-2 and TRBJ2-5; TRBD1 matches 9 bases. The CDR3 is 15 residues long. Germline-derived CDR1 and CDR2 are WSHSY and SAAADI. With V trimmed by 5 bases and J by 0 bases, 4 bases remained unmatched. The DNA of the CDR3 is TGCGCCAGCAGTCCCGGGACAGGGTACCAAGAGACCCAGTACTTC. Protein: CASSPGTGYQETQYF.

The chain links TRBV5-1 to TRBJ1-1; D call uncertain. Germline CDR1 SGHRS, CDR2 YFSETQ. CDR3 length: 15 residues. Deletions cut 0 bases from V and 0 bases from J, with 9 bases between. The DNA of the CDR3 is TGCGCCAGCAGCTTGGATATGGGCGTGAACACTGAAGCTTTCTTT. This sequence encodes CASSLDMGVNTEAFF.

The J gene is TRBJ2-2, the V gene TRBV27; 12 bases line up with TRBD2. The CDR3 runs 19 residues. The germline V gene encodes CDR1 MNHEY and CDR2 SMNVEV (reference sequence). Germline trimming cut 5 bases from V and 0 bases from J; bases unmatched to any gene: 10. CDR3 protein: CASSQRTSGKYANTGELFF. CDR3 bases: TGTGCCAGCAGTCAAAGGACTAGCGGGAAATACGCGAACACCGGGGAGCTGTTTTTT.

The chain uses TRBV12-3 or TRBV12-4 and TRBJ2-7; D not certain. Trimming cost V 7 bases and J 3 bases, with 7 bases left between them. The length of the CDR3 is 11 residues. The CDR3, as DNA: TGTGCCAGCACCAACTACTACGAGCAGTACTTC. This codes for CASTNYYEQYF.

V gene TRBV30 combines with J gene TRBJ1-1; tentatively, D is TRBD1 (5 bases). The V and J ends lost 0 bases and 7 bases respectively, with 15 bases between them. The CDR3 loop spans 14 amino acids. Germline V gene sequence: CDR1 GTSNPN, CDR2 SVGIG (reference sequence). CDR3 loop: CAWSVQTQGFEAFF. The CDR3 bases are TGTGCCTGGAGTGTTCAAACTCAGGGATTTGAAGCTTTCTTT.

The chain has TRBV12-3 or TRBV12-4 and TRBJ2-1; D perhaps matches TRBD2 (6 bases). The CDR3 sequence is 13 residues long. The V end lost 6 bases, the J end lost 6 bases, and 12 bases lay between the germline ends. The CDR3 reads CASSPSGGNEQFF. The CDR3 DNA sequence: TGTGCCAGCAGCCCCTCCGGGGGCAATGAGCAGTTCTTC.

This sequence joins TRBV7-3 and TRBJ2-3, with D perhaps matching TRBD1 (6 bases). V was pared by 1 base and J by 3 bases, with 14 bases between. This CDR3 contains 16 residues. Germline V gene sequence: CDR1 SGHTA, CDR2 FQGTGA. CDR3 sequence: CASSLRVAGETDTQYF. The CDR3 bases are TGTGCCAGCAGCTTAAGGGTAGCAGGGGAAACAGATACGCAGTATTTT. Supplemented by reference TRBV7-3 and TRBJ2-3, the full variable domain reads GAGVSQTPSNKVTEKGKYVELRCDPISGHTALYWYRQSLGQGPEFLIYFQGTGAADDSGLPNDRFFAVRPEGSVSTLKIQRTERGDSAVYLCASSLRVAGETDTQYFGPGTRLTVL.

The genes are TRBV7-9 and TRBJ1-6; no reliable D call. From germline, CDR1 is SEHNR and CDR2 FQNEAQ (reference sequence). V shed 0 bases and J shed 9 bases, with 9 bases lying between them. CDR3 length: 14 residues. Here the CDR3 DNA reads TGTGCCAGCAGCTTAGCAGGGTTCGGTTCACCCCTCCACTTT. Protein sequence: CASSLAGFGSPLHF.

The chain combines TRBV29-1 with TRBJ1-2, with 8 bases matching TRBD1. The CDR3 extends over 12 amino acids. Germline lookup yields CDR1 SQVTM and CDR2 ANQGSEA. V lost 6 bases and J lost 5; bases outside the gene matches: 5. As DNA, the CDR3 is TGCAGCGTAGACAGGGGCTTGTATGGCTACACCTTC. Translation: CSVDRGLYGYTF.

The gene calls are TRBV6-5 and TRBJ1-1; D remains ambiguous. Trimming cost V 6 bases and J 4 bases, with 12 bases left between them. The CDR3 loop spans 13 amino acids. The germline gives CDR1 MNHEY, CDR2 SVGAGI. CDR3 bases: TGTGCCAGCAGCCAAATCACGGGCACTGAAGCTTTCTTT. Residues: CASSQITGTEAFF.

The chain combines TRBV6-5 with TRBJ1-5; TRBD1 might be the D (5 bases). V was clipped by 6 bases and J by 4 bases, with 13 bases between them. There are 14 residues in the CDR3. Germline values: CDR1 MNHEY, CDR2 SVGAGI. The CDR3 reads CASRDNGGNQPQHF. The DNA for the CDR3 is TGTGCCAGCAGGGACAACGGGGGGAATCAGCCCCAGCATTTT.

The genes are TRBV19 and TRBJ2-2, with D maybe TRBD1 (6 bases). Trimming took 1 base from V and 4 from J, leaving 13 bases between them. The CDR3 is made up of 16 amino acids. Per germline, CDR1 LNHDA and CDR2 SQIVND (reference sequence). The DNA of the CDR3 is TGTGCCAGTAGTATAGGCAGGGGCGAAATCACCGGGGAGCTGTTTTTT. It is translated as CASSIGRGEITGELFF. The whole variable domain, remainder taken from reference TRBV19 and TRBJ2-2, is DGGITQSPKYLFRKEGQNVTLSCEQNLNHDAMYWYRQDPGQGLRLIYYSQIVNDFQKGDIAEGYSVSREKKESFPLTVTSAQKNPTAFYLCASSIGRGEITGELFFGEGSRLTVL.

The chain has TRBV4-2 and TRBJ2-1; the match to TRBD2 covers 7 bases. The CDR3 consists of 15 residues. The V gene's germline CDR1 is LGHNA and CDR2 YNFKEQ. J gave up 5 bases and V 0 bases, and 4 bases lay outside the gene matches. The CDR3 loop reads CASSQDGLADNEQFF. The CDR3 region has the DNA TGTGCCAGCAGCCAAGACGGGCTAGCGGACAATGAGCAGTTCTTC.

The chain has TRBV4-1 and TRBJ2-5; 8 bases line up with TRBD1. Trimming took 3 bases from V and 7 from J; bases not matched to a gene: 16. The CDR3 contains 17 residues. The germline V gene encodes CDR1 MGHRA and CDR2 YSYEKL. The CDR3 is CASSQIAGQGLGGTQYF. The CDR3, as DNA: TGCGCCAGCAGCCAGATAGCCGGACAGGGATTAGGAGGGACCCAGTACTTC.

This rearrangement joins TRBV30 to TRBJ2-1, with D perhaps being TRBD1 or TRBD2 (5 bases each). The CDR3 runs 14 residues. The V end was cut by 8 bases, the J end by 2 bases, with 16 bases between. Germline V gene sequence: CDR1 GTSNPN, CDR2 SVGIG (reference sequence). The CDR3 nucleotides read TGTGCCGGGTGGGGCCGAGGGGCCTACAATGAGCAGTTCTTC. Translating gives CAGWGRGAYNEQFF.

This sequence joins TRBV9 and TRBJ2-3; 7 nucleotides line up with TRBD2. Germline loops: CDR1 SGDLS, CDR2 YYNGEE. J was trimmed by 2 bases and V by 0 bases; bases with no gene match: 9. This CDR3 has 17 residues. The CDR3 is CASSVGSPGGSTDTQYF. The CDR3 bases are TGTGCCAGCAGCGTAGGAAGTCCGGGAGGATCCACAGATACGCAGTATTTT.

The genes are TRBV19 and TRBJ1-2; a weak D match, TRBD1 (5 bases). The CDR3 length is 14 residues. Germline V lookup: CDR1 LNHDA, CDR2 SQIVND (reference sequence). V was shortened by 5 bases and J by 7 bases, with 17 bases between the two germline ends. This CDR3 reads CASSPDTQGFGYTF. In nucleotides, the CDR3 is TGTGCCAGTAGTCCGGACACGCAAGGGTTTGGCTACACCTTC.

V is TRBV27 and J is TRBJ2-5; maybe TRBD1 (7 bases). The germline V gene has CDR1 MNHEY and CDR2 SMNVEV (reference sequence). The CDR3 has 13 amino acids. V was pared by 7 bases and J by 4 bases, with 13 bases between. The DNA for the CDR3 is TGTGCCAGCACGGGCCAGGGGGGAGAGACCCAGTACTTC. Translating gives CASTGQGGETQYF.

V usage is TRBV19 and J usage is TRBJ1-6; D is undetermined. This CDR3 has 13 amino acids. In germline, CDR1 is LNHDA, CDR2 SQIVND (reference sequence). V was trimmed by 3 bases and J by 9 bases, leaving 9 bases between them. CDR3 in DNA: TGTGCCAGTAGTATCAGACTTGGTTCACCCCTCCACTTT. Amino acids: CASSIRLGSPLHF.

The V call is TRBV28, the J call TRBJ2-3; D remains ambiguous. The CDR3 extends over 17 amino acids. CDR1 is MDHEN and CDR2 is SYDVKM in the germline V gene. Trimming removed 3 bases at V and 0 bases at J, with 16 bases between. DNA of the CDR3: TGTGCCAGCAGTTTGGGTGGCCGGAGTCTTAGCACAGATACGCAGTATTTT. Translation: CASSLGGRSLSTDTQYF.

Concerning this clone: An end of the junction does not agree with germline; a read error may underlie this. This chain uses TRBV5-6 with TRBJ2-1; D unclear. Germline V gene lookup returns CDR1 SGHDT and CDR2 YYEEEE. The length of the CDR3 is 12 residues. The CDR3 sequence: CASSLESLEQFF. The DNA of the CDR3 is TGTGCCAGCAGTTTGGAGTCTCTTGAGCAGTTCTTC.

The V call is TRBV7-2, the J call TRBJ2-1, with D unclear. CDR3 length: 12 residues. Germline-derived CDR1 and CDR2 are SGHTA and FQGNSA. The V end lost 7 bases, the J end lost 7 bases, and 11 bases lay between the germline ends. The CDR3 sequence: CASKVGRNEQFF. As DNA, the CDR3 is TGTGCCAGCAAGGTCGGGCGTAATGAGCAGTTCTTC.

Comments on this clone: Different DNA sequences within this sample yield the same CDR3. The rearrangement uses TRBV5-1 and TRBJ1-3; TRBD1 agrees at 7 bases. Germline V CDR1 and CDR2: SGHRS, YFSETQ. The ends lost 4 bases at V and 4 bases at J; junction bases unmatched: 8. CDR3 size: 15 residues. The DNA for the CDR3 is TGCGCCAGCAGCCCGACAGGGCTCTCCGGAAACACCATATATTTT. Residues: CASSPTGLSGNTIYF.

The chain employs TRBV19 and TRBJ1-2, with 7 positions matching TRBD1. Trimming took 5 bases from V and 4 from J; bases not matched to a gene: 16. This CDR3 comprises 17 residues. Germline assignment: CDR1 LNHDA and CDR2 SQIVND (reference sequence). CDR3: CASSSGTASSLGYGYTF. The CDR3 nucleotides are TGTGCCAGTAGTTCGGGGACAGCATCCTCTCTTGGCTATGGCTACACCTTC.

The chain joins TRBV7-2 to TRBJ1-2; D gene ambiguous. Trimming shortened V by 1 base and J by 8 bases, and 17 bases separated the two germline ends. The CDR3 spans 15 residues. The germline V gene has CDR1 SGHTA and CDR2 FQGNSA. The CDR3 region has the DNA TGTGCCAGCAGCTTAGGGGCGAGGGCGACGGGCGGCTACACCTTC. Its translation is CASSLGARATGGYTF.

The chain has TRBV4-3 and TRBJ2-7, with D perhaps given as TRBD1 or TRBD2 (5 bases each). V gave up 3 bases and J gave up 4 bases, with 19 bases separating them. The CDR3 runs 16 residues. Germline V gene sequence: CDR1 LGHNA, CDR2 YSLEER. In DNA, the CDR3 is TGCGCCAGCAGCCAGACCAACCGGGACCCACGGTACGAGCAGTACTTC. Translation gives CASSQTNRDPRYEQYF.

The chain has TRBV4-2 and TRBJ2-7; the match to TRBD2 covers 9 bases. The ends lost 1 base at V and 5 bases at J; junction bases unmatched: 6. The CDR3 has 15 residues. Germline assignment: CDR1 LGHNA and CDR2 YNFKEQ. CDR3 loop: CASSQVGGGANEQYF. The CDR3 nucleotides are TGTGCCAGCAGCCAAGTTGGCGGGGGGGCCAACGAGCAGTACTTC.

J is TRBJ1-2 and V is TRBV15; D uncertain. Trimming removed 3 bases at V and 4 bases at J, with 12 bases between. From germline, CDR1 is LNHNV and CDR2 YYDKDF (reference sequence). The CDR3 totals 14 residues. The CDR3 DNA is TGTGCCACCAGCAGTCCGGCCACGAGCTATGGCTACACCTTC. This gives the protein CATSSPATSYGYTF.